The T cell receptor beta chain under discussion was sequenced for a study of identical twins. TCRdb re-called the 5' RACE reads with MiXCR, one entry per CDR3 protein. The data contain 650,000 to 750,000 distinct CDR3 sequences, around 20% of them seen just once; the ten biggest clones take up 4% to 5.5%. Per the germline V gene, CDR1 is SGHRS and CDR2 is YFSETQ. The V gene end was trimmed by 4 bases and the J gene end by 8 bases; junction bases not matched to a gene: 12. This CDR3 has 15 residues. The same data also contributed to another study, on T cells expressing NK-cell markers. From that second work: In four donors, dominant clonotypes made up roughly 28.3-65% of CD3+CD56-NKG2C+ cells.

The chain links TRBV5-1 to TRBJ2-1, with 7 bases matching TRBD1. This clonotype originated in a woman aged 18-35 years in good health. Specimen: PBMCs. The CDR3 loop reads CASSPRQGIVDEQFF. The DNA for the CDR3 is TGCGCCAGCAGCCCTCGACAGGGAATAGTCGATGAGCAGTTCTTC.